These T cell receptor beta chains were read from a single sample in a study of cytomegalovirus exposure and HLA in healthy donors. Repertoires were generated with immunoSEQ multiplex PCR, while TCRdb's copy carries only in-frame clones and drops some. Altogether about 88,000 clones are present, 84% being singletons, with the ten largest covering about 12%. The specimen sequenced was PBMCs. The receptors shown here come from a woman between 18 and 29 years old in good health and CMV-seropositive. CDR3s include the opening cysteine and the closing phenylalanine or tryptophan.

CDR3: CASSFPDRFETQYF
V: TRBV6-5
J: TRBJ2-5

CDR3: CASSQGGGDTEAFF
V: TRBV25-1
J: TRBJ1-1

CDR3: CASSPSGVTDTQYF
V: TRBV7-6
J: TRBJ2-3

CDR3: CASSHYTGELFF
V: TRBV5-6
J: TRBJ2-2

CDR3: CASSSPTGEETQYF
V: TRBV7-2
J: TRBJ2-5

CDR3: CASSLSGGAVYEQFF
V: TRBV11-3
J: TRBJ2-1

CDR3: CASSRGDPYNEQFF
V: TRBV27
J: TRBJ2-1

CDR3: CASTPSHSGNTIYF
V: TRBV2
J: TRBJ1-3

CDR3: CASSPGQGGSPLHF
V: TRBV7-9
J: TRBJ1-6

CDR3: CASTLGGPIDTQYF
V: TRBV5-1
J: TRBJ2-3

CDR3: CASSQTGGNTEAFF
V: TRBV5-1
J: TRBJ1-1

CDR3: CASSLLAGGRDEQYF
V: TRBV4-1
J: TRBJ2-7